This T cell receptor beta chain comes out of a study of T-cell reconstitution after alpha-beta-depleted transplantation in children. The TCRbeta library incorporated unique molecular identifiers. TCRdb reprocessed the PCR reads via MiXCR and lists one record per CDR3 protein. The sample lists 500,000 or so distinct CDR3 sequences, approximately 32% occurring once. Germline loops: CDR1 LNHNV, CDR2 YYDKDF (reference sequence). V lost 1 base, J lost 2 bases, and 2 bases stayed unmatched. CDR3 size: 15 residues. The material was PBMCs from the stem cell graft donor, obtained from the stem cell graft. This TCR was sampled from a human donor who donated a stem cell graft to a child with aplastic anemia. The chain links TRBV15 to TRBJ2-3; 8 bases align to TRBD2. The CDR3 region is CATSRAGGNTDTQYF. CDR3 coding DNA: TGTGCCACCAGCAGAGCGGGGGGGAACACAGATACGCAGTATTTT.